This note documents a single T cell receptor (beta chain) sequence. Its antigen is unknown. Germline lookup yields CDR1 SGHTA and CDR2 FQGNSA. V was pared by 2 bases and J by 0 bases, with 1 base between. The CDR3 loop spans 12 amino acids. This sample stems from a study of shared clonotypes between healthy human individuals. Findings and caveats of the study: Among donors, clonotype sharing was expected to be affected by sequencing depth.

Only in-frame clones appear in the TCRdb table, and some are missing; sequencing was by immunoSEQ multiplex PCR. The sample contains around 500,000 clones, 79% of which appear only once. Sequencing was performed on PBMCs. This clonotype was sampled from a woman aged 40 to 50 in good health. Some clones in this sample may be carry-over from other donors' samples. This chain connects TRBV7-2 to TRBJ1-1; D gene uncertain. CDR3 residues: CASSLMNTEAFF. CDR3 DNA: TGTGCCAGCAGCTTAATGAACACTGAAGCTTTCTTT.